The 2 T cell receptor beta chains presented below share a single source sample, sequenced in a study of T cell therapy after organ transplantation. Time point meaning: 4-8 weeks after completion of therapy. These TCRs' antigens remain unknown. Clones were read by immunoSEQ multiplex PCR, and TCRdb kept only the in-frame ones, dropping some. The sample carries roughly 500 clones, approximately 80% recorded once. Sequencing was performed on CD8+ T cells from blood, taken after autologous CMV-specific T cell therapy. The source is a human patient who had received a solid organ transplant and had CMV disease. Some T cells may possibly be graft donor cells.

The chain employs TRBV27 and TRBJ2-3; D may correspond to TRBD1 or TRBD2 (5 bases each). Trimming shortened V by 2 bases and J by 6 bases, and 30 bases separated the two germline ends. The CDR3 covers 20 residues. Germline V CDR1 and CDR2: MNHEY, SMNVEV (reference sequence). The CDR3 protein is CASSLIFQVVRDPSRDTQYF. DNA for the CDR3: TGTGCCAGCAGTTTAATCTTTCAGGTCGTTAGGGACCCGAGTAGGGATACGCAGTATTTT.

The chain employs TRBV16 and TRBJ1-5; D unresolved. V lost 5 bases, J lost 3 bases, and 8 bases lay in between. CDR1 and CDR2 (germline): KGHSY, FQNENV. The CDR3 spans 13 residues. The CDR3 sequence: CASSGSYNQPQHF. The CDR3, as DNA: TGTGCCAGCAGCGGAAGTTACAATCAGCCCCAGCATTTT.